Listed below are T cell receptor beta chains from one sample, sequenced in a study of blood T cell repertoires in COVID-19. The protocol was immunoSEQ multiplex PCR, while the TCRdb copy is restricted to in-frame clones and leaves out a portion. The sample shows about 190,000 clones, around 84% of them seen only once. The sequencing sample was made of PBMCs or T cells enriched from blood (not recorded which). The receptors originated from a woman in her twenties or thirties who had been exposed to COVID-19. CDR3s include the opening cysteine and the closing phenylalanine or tryptophan. The D gene is left open where the match is weak. Expanded clones get a size class; other rows say once, few or many, or leave the size out.

CDR3aa	CDR3nt	abundance	j_gene	d_gene	v_gene	len
CASSQVSRNTEAFF	TGTGCCAGCAGCCAAGTATCCAGGAACACTGAAGCTTTCTTT	NA	TRBJ1-1	NA	TRBV3-1/TRBV3-2	14
CAGQQGLGTEAFF	TGTGCCGGTCAACAGGGTCTGGGCACTGAAGCTTTCTTT	NA	TRBJ1-1	NA	TRBV11-2	13
CASSLAKPDTQYF	TGTGCCAGCAGCTTAGCCAAGCCAGATACGCAGTATTTT	NA	TRBJ2-3	NA	TRBV7-8	13
CASSPDSYTDTQYF	TGTGCCAGCAGCCCGGACTCGTACACAGATACGCAGTATTTT	NA	TRBJ2-3	NA	TRBV5-4	14
CASSSHRAVYEQYF	TGTGCCAGCAGTTCTCACAGGGCTGTCTACGAGCAGTACTTC	NA	TRBJ2-7	NA	TRBV16	14
CASILTGGNTIYF	TGTGCCAGCATCCTGACAGGAGGAAACACCATATATTTT	NA	TRBJ1-3	NA	TRBV6-5	13
CASSLGGAYSPYGYTF	TGTGCCAGCAGCTTAGGCGGAGCTTATTCCCCTTATGGCTACACCTTC	NA	TRBJ1-2	NA	TRBV7-9	16
CASRFGGEETQYF	TGCGCCAGCCGGTTCGGGGGGGAGGAGACCCAGTACTTC	NA	TRBJ2-5	TRBD2	TRBV5-1	13
CASSQGLLPGTEAFF	TGCGCCAGCAGCCAAGGACTTCTGCCGGGAACTGAAGCTTTCTTT	NA	TRBJ1-1	NA	TRBV4-1	15
CASSENTGYEQYF	TGTGCCAGCAGCGAAAATACAGGATACGAGCAGTACTTC	NA	TRBJ2-7	NA	TRBV9	13
CASSGPGGKEAFF	TGTGCCAGCAGCGGACCTGGAGGGAAAGAAGCTTTCTTT	once	TRBJ1-1	NA	TRBV9	13
CASSPQLAVETQYF	TGTGCCAGCAGCCCCCAATTGGCAGTAGAGACCCAGTACTTC	NA	TRBJ2-5	NA	TRBV6-6	14
CAWRPGYDGETQYF	TGTGCCTGGCGGCCAGGTTATGACGGAGAGACCCAGTACTTC	NA	TRBJ2-5	NA	TRBV30	14
CASSESGGRNQPQHF	TGTGCCAGCAGTGAAAGCGGGGGCCGTAATCAGCCCCAGCATTTT	once	TRBJ1-5	NA	TRBV6-1	15
CASSEQGSYNSPLHF	TGTGCCAGCAGCGAACAGGGCTCCTATAATTCACCCCTCCACTTT	once	TRBJ1-6	NA	TRBV9	15
CASSPQNSLATNEKLFF	TGCGCCAGCAGCCCGCAGAATTCTCTTGCAACTAATGAAAAACTGTTTTTT	NA	TRBJ1-4	NA	TRBV4-3	17
CASSSAGADSPLHF	TGTGCCAGCAGTTCGGCAGGGGCGGATTCACCCCTCCACTTT	NA	TRBJ1-6	NA	TRBV27	14
CASSATDRVNWNSNQPQHF	TGTGCCAGCAGCGCCACTGACAGGGTGAATTGGAATAGCAATCAGCCCCAGCATTTT	NA	TRBJ1-5	TRBD1	TRBV5-6	19
CASSQGDRVYGYTF	TGCGCCAGCAGCCAAGGCGACAGGGTCTATGGCTACACCTTC	NA	TRBJ1-2	TRBD1	TRBV4-1	14
CASSPPGAGANQPQHF	TGCGCCAGCAGCCCCCCCGGAGCGGGGGCCAATCAGCCCCAGCATTTT	NA	TRBJ1-5	NA	TRBV4-1	16
CASSFGYRGDYEQYF	TGTGCCAGCAGCTTCGGGTACCGGGGAGATTACGAGCAGTACTTC	once	TRBJ2-7	NA	TRBV7-2	15
CASKRGTGPTRAEAFF	TGTGCCAGTAAGAGGGGGACAGGTCCTACGAGAGCTGAAGCTTTCTTT	NA	TRBJ1-1	TRBD1	TRBV19	16
CASSFGRETDTQYF	TGCGCCAGCAGCTTCGGGCGGGAAACAGATACGCAGTATTTT	NA	TRBJ2-3	NA	TRBV5-1	14
CASSRVPDRDFF	TGTGCCAGCAGTCGCGTCCCGGACAGGGATTTCTTT	NA	TRBJ1-1	TRBD1	TRBV6-6	12
CAWGRGGSTDTQYF	TGTGCCTGGGGCCGGGGGGGTAGCACAGATACGCAGTATTTT	NA	TRBJ2-3	TRBD2	TRBV30	14
CASSLDWALSSGNTIYF	TGTGCCAGCAGCTTGGATTGGGCACTGAGCTCTGGAAACACCATATATTTT	NA	TRBJ1-3	NA	TRBV5-6	17
CASSLEGNSPLHF	TGTGCCAGCAGCTTAGAGGGGAATTCACCCCTCCACTTT	NA	TRBJ1-6	NA	TRBV7-2	13
CASSLGVQPPVYGYTF	TGTGCCAGCAGCTTAGGGGTACAGCCACCCGTCTATGGCTACACCTTC	NA	TRBJ1-2	NA	TRBV11-2	16
CASSHETRAGELFF	TGCGCCAGCAGCCACGAAACGAGGGCCGGGGAGCTGTTTTTT	NA	TRBJ2-2	NA	TRBV4-1	14
CASSRDRGFSPLHF	TGTGCCAGCAGCCGGGACAGGGGATTTTCACCCCTCCACTTT	NA	TRBJ1-6	TRBD1	TRBV6-5	14
CASSWDRYDEQFF	TGTGCCAGCAGCTGGGACAGATATGATGAGCAGTTCTTC	NA	TRBJ2-1	TRBD1	TRBV7-9	13
CASSTTLEGAEDYGYTF	TGTGCCAGCAGTACCACCTTGGAGGGGGCGGAAGACTATGGCTACACCTTC	NA	TRBJ1-2	TRBD1	TRBV9	17
CASSLTLRQGLGNTIYF	TGTGCCAGCAGCTTAACGTTACGACAGGGGCTTGGAAACACCATATATTTT	NA	TRBJ1-3	TRBD1	TRBV7-2	17
CASSPDRYNEKLFF	TGCGCCAGCAGCCCGGACAGATATAATGAAAAACTGTTTTTT	NA	TRBJ1-4	NA	TRBV5-1	14
CASNERGQPQHF	TGTGCCAGTAACGAGCGGGGGCAGCCCCAGCATTTT	NA	TRBJ1-5	NA	TRBV12-3/TRBV12-4	12
CASRPTGEGTEAFF	TGTGCCAGCAGACCGACAGGGGAAGGCACTGAAGCTTTCTTT	NA	TRBJ1-1	TRBD1	TRBV13	14
CASSLTSGVYNEQFF	TGTGCCAGCAGCTTAACTAGCGGGGTGTACAATGAGCAGTTCTTC	NA	TRBJ2-1	TRBD2	TRBV7-3	15
CASSLFQGAEQYF	TGTGCCAGCAGCTTATTCCAGGGGGCCGAGCAGTACTTC	NA	TRBJ2-7	TRBD1	TRBV7-2	13
CASSAQGTEAFF	TGCGCCAGCAGTGCACAGGGCACTGAAGCTTTCTTT	NA	TRBJ1-1	NA	TRBV10-1	12
CASSGSGGSSYNEQFF	TGTGCCAGCAGTGGTAGCGGGGGGAGCTCCTACAATGAGCAGTTCTTC	NA	TRBJ2-1	TRBD2	TRBV6-1	16
CASSLDGRGKETQYF	TGTGCCAGCAGCTTAGATGGGAGGGGAAAAGAGACCCAGTACTTC	NA	TRBJ2-5	TRBD2	TRBV11-2	15
CASSVRAGEKLFF	TGTGCCAGCAGTGTCAGGGCGGGGGAAAAACTGTTTTTT	NA	TRBJ1-4	NA	TRBV2	13
CATSRDPGLAGAAGGEQYF	TGTGCCACCAGCAGAGACCCGGGACTAGCGGGGGCCGCCGGGGGAGAGCAGTACTTC	NA	TRBJ2-7	TRBD2	TRBV15	19
CASSYSNRGPYNEQFF	TGTGCCAGCAGTTACTCGAACAGGGGGCCATACAATGAGCAGTTCTTC	few	TRBJ2-1	TRBD1	TRBV6-5	16
CASSIPAGSTEAFF	TGTGCCAGTAGTATCCCCGCCGGTTCCACTGAAGCTTTCTTT	NA	TRBJ1-1	NA	TRBV19	14
CAISVGQGTYGYTF	TGTGCCATCAGTGTGGGCCAGGGGACCTATGGCTACACCTTC	NA	TRBJ1-2	NA	TRBV10-3	14
CASTIQGREKLFF	TGTGCCAGCACCATACAGGGGCGGGAAAAACTGTTTTTT	NA	TRBJ1-4	TRBD1	TRBV2	13
CASSLDLQSSYEQYF	TGTGCCAGCAGCTTGGATTTACAGAGCTCCTACGAGCAGTACTTC	NA	TRBJ2-7	NA	TRBV7-2	15
CASTFLAALAKNIQYF	TGTGCCAGCACCTTTCTAGCGGCGCTAGCCAAAAACATTCAGTACTTC	NA	TRBJ2-4	TRBD2	TRBV5-6	16
CASSYVYLTGNHEQYF	TGTGCCAGCAGCTATGTTTATTTGACAGGGAACCACGAGCAGTACTTC	NA	TRBJ2-7	TRBD1	TRBV5-8	16
CASRGDSRGYGYTF	TGTGCCAGCAGGGGGGACAGCCGAGGATATGGCTACACCTTC	few	TRBJ1-2	TRBD1	TRBV2	14
CASSASVGTGGEETQYF	TGTGCCAGCAGTGCCTCTGTTGGGACAGGGGGGGAAGAGACCCAGTACTTC	NA	TRBJ2-5	TRBD1	TRBV2	17
CASSPQDTQYF	TGTGCCAGCAGCCCCCAAGATACGCAGTATTTT	NA	TRBJ2-3	NA	TRBV7-9	11
CASSSTGITEAFF	TGTGCCAGCAGTTCGACAGGGATCACTGAAGCTTTCTTT	NA	TRBJ1-1	TRBD1	TRBV2	13
CASSPRDRYEQYF	TGTGCCAGCAGCCCAAGGGACAGGTACGAGCAGTACTTC	NA	TRBJ2-7	TRBD1	TRBV7-9	13
CASSYALTGGYEQYF	TGTGCCAGCAGTTATGCCTTGACAGGGGGCTACGAGCAGTACTTC	NA	TRBJ2-7	TRBD1	TRBV6-2/TRBV6-3	15
CATSQGASGRLFF	TGTGCCACCAGCCAGGGGGCAAGTGGTAGGCTGTTTTTT	NA	TRBJ1-4	TRBD1	TRBV15	13
CASSYLAGELFF	TGTGCCAGCAGTTACCTAGCCGGGGAGCTGTTTTTT	few	TRBJ2-2	NA	TRBV6-2/TRBV6-3	12
CASTQLRDTHGNTIYF	TGTGCCAGCACCCAATTAAGGGACACCCATGGAAACACCATATATTTT	NA	TRBJ1-3	NA	TRBV13	16